A selection of T cell receptor beta chains follows, all from one sample in a study of blood T cell repertoires in COVID-19. Libraries were prepared by immunoSEQ multiplex PCR; TCRdb keeps only in-frame clonotypes and omits some of them. Among 78,000 or so clones listed, around four fifths were seen once. The sequenced sample consisted of peripheral blood. The receptors shown here come from a human donor in a cohort sampled during active COVID-19. Both conserved end residues are part of each CDR3. Fields, in order: V gene, D gene, J gene, clone size, CDR3 protein, CDR3 DNA. A D gene is named only where the DNA matches it firmly. Expanded clones get a size class; other rows say once, few or many, or leave the size out.

v_gene: TRBV9; d_gene: .; j_gene: TRBJ2-3; abundance: .; CDR3aa: CASSVIGGGFTDTQYF; CDR3nt: TGTGCCAGCAGCGTCATAGGGGGGGGCTTCACAGATACGCAGTATTTT
v_gene: TRBV2; d_gene: TRBD1; j_gene: TRBJ1-6; abundance: .; CDR3aa: CASSSGPLGTGYSPLHF; CDR3nt: TGTGCCAGCAGTAGTGGGCCCCTCGGGACAGGTTATTCACCCCTCCACTTT
v_gene: TRBV30; d_gene: TRBD2; j_gene: TRBJ2-3; abundance: .; CDR3aa: CAWSVRAGPDTQYF; CDR3nt: TGTGCCTGGAGTGTTCGAGCGGGGCCAGATACGCAGTATTTT
v_gene: TRBV6-6; d_gene: TRBD1; j_gene: TRBJ2-1; abundance: .; CDR3aa: CASSDRGSSYNEQFF; CDR3nt: TGTGCCAGCAGCGACAGGGGGAGCTCCTACAATGAGCAGTTCTTC
v_gene: TRBV30; d_gene: TRBD2; j_gene: TRBJ2-3; abundance: .; CDR3aa: CAWSTPTSGGKDTQYF; CDR3nt: TGTGCCTGGAGTACCCCGACTAGCGGGGGGAAAGATACGCAGTATTTT
v_gene: TRBV15; d_gene: .; j_gene: TRBJ2-2; abundance: .; CDR3aa: CATSRTTGLGELFF; CDR3nt: TGTGCCACCAGCAGAACGACAGGCCTCGGGGAGCTGTTTTTT
v_gene: TRBV9; d_gene: TRBD1; j_gene: TRBJ1-4; abundance: .; CDR3aa: CASSPGTGYEKLFF; CDR3nt: TGTGCCAGCTCTCCCGGGACAGGGTATGAAAAACTGTTTTTT
v_gene: TRBV11-2; d_gene: TRBD1; j_gene: TRBJ1-3; abundance: few; CDR3aa: CASSFRDSSLSGNTIYF; CDR3nt: TGTGCCAGCAGCTTTAGGGACAGCTCTCTCTCTGGAAACACCATATATTTT
v_gene: TRBV6-5; d_gene: TRBD2; j_gene: TRBJ2-3; abundance: .; CDR3aa: CASSYLAAEDTQYF; CDR3nt: TGTGCCAGCAGTTACCTAGCGGCGGAGGATACGCAGTATTTT
v_gene: TRBV6-5; d_gene: .; j_gene: TRBJ2-5; abundance: few; CDR3aa: CASSYSTTYETQYF; CDR3nt: TGTGCCAGCAGTTACTCGACGACATACGAGACCCAGTACTTC
v_gene: TRBV7-6; d_gene: .; j_gene: TRBJ2-1; abundance: .; CDR3aa: CASSSGYNEQFF; CDR3nt: TGTGCCAGCAGCTCGGGCTACAATGAGCAGTTCTTC
v_gene: TRBV9; d_gene: .; j_gene: TRBJ1-2; abundance: .; CDR3aa: CASSVGGGYGYTF; CDR3nt: TGTGCCAGCAGCGTGGGAGGGGGCTATGGCTACACCTTC
v_gene: TRBV2; d_gene: TRBD2; j_gene: TRBJ2-1; abundance: .; CDR3aa: CASSGTSGGQVRNEQFF; CDR3nt: TGTGCCAGCAGTGGGACTAGCGGGGGTCAGGTCAGAAATGAGCAGTTCTTC
v_gene: TRBV5-4; d_gene: .; j_gene: TRBJ1-1; abundance: .; CDR3aa: CASSRWPEDTEAFF; CDR3nt: TGTGCCAGCAGCCGGTGGCCTGAGGACACTGAAGCTTTCTTT
v_gene: TRBV24-1; d_gene: .; j_gene: TRBJ2-2; abundance: .; CDR3aa: CATSDFQGKDISGELFF; CDR3nt: TGTGCCACCAGTGATTTCCAAGGGAAGGACATTTCCGGGGAGCTGTTTTTT
v_gene: TRBV5-4; d_gene: .; j_gene: TRBJ1-1; abundance: few; CDR3aa: CASSLKGEIAEAFF; CDR3nt: TGTGCCAGCAGCTTGAAAGGGGAAATTGCTGAAGCTTTCTTT
v_gene: TRBV15; d_gene: TRBD1; j_gene: TRBJ2-7; abundance: medium-sized; CDR3aa: CATSVRQGESYEQYF; CDR3nt: TGTGCCACCAGCGTTCGACAGGGGGAATCCTACGAGCAGTACTTC
v_gene: TRBV18; d_gene: .; j_gene: TRBJ1-4; abundance: .; CDR3aa: CASSPALNEKLFF; CDR3nt: TGTGCCAGCTCACCGGCCCTGAATGAAAAACTGTTTTTT
v_gene: TRBV11-2; d_gene: TRBD2; j_gene: TRBJ2-3; abundance: .; CDR3aa: CASSTSGGATDTQYF; CDR3nt: TGTGCCAGCAGCACCAGCGGGGGGGCTACAGATACGCAGTATTTT
v_gene: TRBV6-5; d_gene: .; j_gene: TRBJ1-5; abundance: .; CDR3aa: CASWEGSDQPQHF; CDR3nt: TGTGCCAGCTGGGAGGGGTCGGATCAGCCCCAGCATTTT
v_gene: TRBV29-1; d_gene: TRBD1; j_gene: TRBJ2-6; abundance: .; CDR3aa: CSVEDRGTGGSLGANVLTF; CDR3nt: TGCAGCGTTGAAGATCGGGGGACAGGGGGCTCTCTGGGGGCCAACGTCCTGACTTTC
v_gene: TRBV7-3; d_gene: TRBD2; j_gene: TRBJ2-5; abundance: .; CDR3aa: CASSSSGRAQETQYF; CDR3nt: TGTGCCAGCAGCAGTAGCGGGAGGGCCCAAGAGACCCAGTACTTC
v_gene: TRBV15; d_gene: .; j_gene: TRBJ2-2; abundance: .; CDR3aa: CATSRTTGYGTAGELFF; CDR3nt: TGTGCCACCAGCAGAACCACAGGGTATGGGACGGCCGGGGAGCTGTTTTTT
v_gene: TRBV7-9; d_gene: TRBD1; j_gene: TRBJ1-3; abundance: .; CDR3aa: CASSHRQGRNTIYF; CDR3nt: TGTGCCAGCAGCCATCGACAGGGCAGAAACACCATATATTTT
v_gene: TRBV6-5; d_gene: TRBD1; j_gene: TRBJ1-2; abundance: .; CDR3aa: CASTRPQGAHTF; CDR3nt: TGTGCCAGCACTAGGCCACAGGGGGCCCACACCTTC
v_gene: TRBV6-6; d_gene: .; j_gene: TRBJ2-3; abundance: .; CDR3aa: CASSPRSSTDTQYF; CDR3nt: TGTGCCAGCAGCCCTAGGTCGTCGACAGATACGCAGTATTTT